Detailed here is one T cell receptor (beta chain). This CDR3 is 15 amino acids long. Trimming took 4 bases from V and 8 from J; bases not matched to a gene: 14. Germline loops: CDR1 SGDLS, CDR2 YYNGEE. RNA extraction gave at least 5 micrograms of total RNA per sample. Together with a sample-barcoded 5' primer, a J-beta primer mix was included in a second PCR lasting roughly 6 to 12 cycles. TCRdb reanalysed the 5' RACE reads using MiXCR and keeps one entry per CDR3 protein. The sample lists 1.5 million to 1.9 million distinct CDR3 sequences, approximately 42% seen once, with over 3.5% in the top ten. The record originates from a study of blood T cells in healthy people across ages.

This TCR was sampled from a woman between 18 and 29 years old in good health. This chain links TRBV9 with TRBJ1-2; 7 bases line up with TRBD1. Sequenced input: blood. The CDR3 region is CASSPGDSRSRGYTF. The CDR3, as DNA: TGTGCCAGCAGCCCGGGGGACAGTAGATCAAGGGGCTACACCTTC. The full variable domain, with the rest looked up from reference TRBV9 and TRBJ1-2, is DSGVTQTPKHLITATGQRVTLRCSPRSGDLSVYWYQQSLDQGLQFLIQYYNGEERAKGNILERFSAQQFPDLHSELNLSSLELGDSALYFCASSPGDSRSRGYTFGSGTRLTVV.